The clone carrying this TCR beta chain has a count of ten or more. The antigen is undetermined. These data come from a study of prognosis after radiotherapy for stage I lung cancer. Across the whole study: Medically, all non-small cell lung cancer patients were deemed inoperable. Distant metastases developed in four patients after radiotherapy (median approximately 7 months); over 14 showed no significant progression. Stereotactic body radiotherapy was given without concurrent therapy, and no patient received both at once.

Genomic DNA was the source, and TCR beta CDR3 was amplified from it by two-round multiplex PCR. The first round of PCR was done with primers that matched each TRBV and TRBJ gene. TCRdb recomputed calls from the multiplex PCR reads with MiXCR, one row per CDR3 protein. The sample consists of around 17,000 distinct CDR3 sequences, 17% of them appearing once. Overall study results and limits: Gene usage of TRBV and TRBJ reportedly differed between patients with and without metastases.

After removal of 0 bases from V and 7 bases from J, the junction contained 6 bases not matched to a gene. This CDR3 has 15 residues. The germline V gene has CDR1 MNHEY and CDR2 SVGAGI. The TCR was taken from a donor over 45 with non-small cell lung cancer. Sequenced material: PBMCs, taken before or after stereotactic body radiation therapy (not recorded which). V is TRBV6-5 and J is TRBJ2-1; 7 nucleotides line up with TRBD2. CDR3 region: CASSYSQPGGNEQFF. The CDR3, as DNA: TGTGCCAGCAGTTACTCCCAACCCGGGGGGAATGAGCAGTTCTTC.